The clone carrying this TCR beta chain was seen more than once but under ten times. Profiling relied on immunoSEQ multiplex PCR, and the TCRdb table lists in-frame clones only, not all of them. This sample has approximately 490,000 clones, with roughly nine tenths found just once. This entry belongs to a study of blood T cell repertoires in COVID-19. The sequence was collected from a woman in her sixties who had recovered from COVID-19. The sample consisted of PBMCs or T cells enriched from blood (not recorded which).

CDR3 bases: TGTGCCAGCAGCCCACGGGGGGCGGTGAGAGAGACCCAGTACTTC. Amino acid sequence: CASSPRGAVRETQYF. The genes are TRBV5-8 and TRBJ2-5; possibly TRBD2 for D (7 bases). Trimming cost V 4 bases and J 4 bases, with 17 bases left between them. The CDR3 covers 15 residues. Germline values: CDR1 SGHTS, CDR2 YDEGEE. Supplemented by reference TRBV5-8 and TRBJ2-5, the full variable domain reads EAGVTQSPTHLIKTRGQQATLRCSPISGHTSVYWYQQALGLGLQFLLWYDEGEERNRGNFPPRFSGRQFPNYSSELNVNALELEDSALYLCASSPRGAVRETQYFGPGTRLLVL.